This passage covers 26 T cell receptor beta chains from one sample sequenced in a study of cytomegalovirus exposure and HLA in healthy donors. The PCR used 60 Vbeta and 13 Jbeta primers. The repertoire was sequenced with immunoSEQ multiplex PCR; TCRdb's copy has only in-frame clones and lacks some. The table has around 140,000 clones, under 90% seen once; the top ten hold about 2.3%. Sequenced: PBMCs. Receptors were obtained from a male donor in good health and CMV-seronegative.

The chain uses TRBV7-9 and TRBJ2-6, with D possibly TRBD1 on 6 matching bases. The germline CDR1 and CDR2 sequences are SEHNR and FQNEAQ (reference sequence). The CDR3 has 17 residues. V was pared by 1 base and J by 1 base, with 11 bases between. Here the CDR3 reads CASSLGLTGSGANVLTF. The CDR3 coding sequence is TGTGCCAGCAGCTTAGGCCTTACAGGGTCTGGGGCCAACGTCCTGACTTTC.

The chain combines TRBV30 with TRBJ1-5; D remains ambiguous. Germline assignment: CDR1 GTSNPN and CDR2 SVGIG (reference sequence). Trimming removed 2 bases from V and 4 bases from J, with 6 bases in between. The CDR3 is 12 residues long. In nucleotides, the CDR3 is TGTGCCTGGAGTTTTTCTAATCAGCCCCAGCATTTT. This encodes CAWSFSNQPQHF.

The V and J genes are TRBV29-1 and TRBJ1-2; possibly TRBD1 for D (5 bases). Germline V CDR1 and CDR2: SQVTM, ANQGSEA. This CDR3 is 17 amino acids long. V lost 2 bases, J lost 3 bases, and 22 bases lay in between. In DNA form, the CDR3 reads TGCAGCGTTGAATCCCTCCATTTTGGCAGGGTCGACTATGGCTACACCTTC. Translation gives CSVESLHFGRVDYGYTF.

J is TRBJ2-3 and V is TRBV14; D gene ambiguous. The CDR3 is 14 amino acids. CDR1 is SGHDN, CDR2 FVKESK, per germline. With 0 bases removed from V and 6 bases from J, the gap between germline ends came to 10 bases. In nucleotides, the CDR3 is TGTGCCAGCAGCCAAGATACGCGTTTCGATACGCAGTATTTT. It specifies CASSQDTRFDTQYF. Full variable domain (outside the CDR3, taken from reference TRBV14 and TRBJ2-3): EAGVTQFPSHSVIEKGQTVTLRCDPISGHDNLYWYRRVMGKEIKFLLHFVKESKQDESGMPNNRFLAERTGGTYSTLKVQPAELEDSGVYFCASSQDTRFDTQYFGPGTRLTVL.

The V and J genes are TRBV5-1 and TRBJ1-2; TRBD1 is a possible D gene (6 bases). The CDR3 consists of 15 residues. CDR1 is SGHRS and CDR2 is YFSETQ in the germline V gene. V was trimmed by 0 bases and J by 4 bases, leaving 13 bases between them. This chain's CDR3 is CASSLEGGGIYGYTF. The CDR3 bases are TGCGCCAGCAGCTTGGAAGGGGGGGGTATCTATGGCTACACCTTC.

V is TRBV29-1 and J is TRBJ2-1, with D perhaps TRBD2 (5 bases). The germline V gene has CDR1 SQVTM and CDR2 ANQGSEA. Trimming removed 6 bases from V and 4 bases from J, with 16 bases in between. The CDR3 loop spans 14 amino acids. The CDR3 sequence is CSVDMGGRYNEQFF. DNA for the CDR3: TGCAGCGTCGACATGGGCGGGCGTTACAATGAGCAGTTCTTC.

The chain has TRBV6-5 and TRBJ2-1; 7 positions match TRBD2. The CDR3 sequence is 15 residues long. With 4 bases clipped from V and 5 bases from J, the junction kept 8 bases outside the gene matches. Looked up from germline, CDR1 is MNHEY and CDR2 is SVGAGI. In DNA form, the CDR3 reads TGTGCCAGCAGTTTCGCGGGACTAACCAACAATGAGCAGTTCTTC. Its translation is CASSFAGLTNNEQFF.

The chain couples TRBV4-3 to TRBJ2-3; 7 nucleotides align to TRBD1. There are 18 residues in the CDR3. Losses at the gene ends were 0 bases for V and 1 base for J; bases not matched to a gene: 10. Germline V gives CDR1 LGHNA, CDR2 YSLEER. This CDR3 reads CASSQDWVSQGGTDTQYF. The CDR3 DNA reads as TGCGCCAGCAGCCAAGATTGGGTTAGCCAGGGGGGCACAGATACGCAGTATTTT.

The count of this clone is one. The chain recombines TRBV6-5 with TRBJ1-1; D uncertain. This CDR3 is built from 12 residues. V dropped 7 bases and J dropped 7 bases, with 13 bases sitting between them. The germline gives CDR1 MNHEY, CDR2 SVGAGI. DNA of the CDR3: TGTGCCAGCATCCTTATGGGAGGTGAAGCTTTCTTT. Translating it yields CASILMGGEAFF.

The V gene is TRBV11-1, the J gene TRBJ1-3; possible D gene TRBD1, 6 bases. V lost 4 bases to trimming and J lost 7 bases, with 8 bases between them. The CDR3 has 12 amino acids. CDR1 and CDR2 from the germline V gene are SGHAT and FQDESV (reference sequence). In DNA, the CDR3 is TGTGCCAGCAGCTCGAGGGGGAACACCATATATTTT. Its translation is CASSSRGNTIYF.

The chain recombines TRBV27 with TRBJ2-5; 10 nucleotides align to TRBD1. The end of the DNA aligns better with TRBJ2-7, so the J call may be wrong. Germline V lookup: CDR1 MNHEY, CDR2 SMNVEV (reference sequence). This CDR3 contains 14 residues. The CDR3 region is CASRTWTGGHEQYF. The CDR3 DNA sequence: TGTGCCAGCAGGACGTGGACAGGGGGTCACGAGCAGTACTTC.

This clone was seen more than once but under ten times. The rearrangement links TRBV4-2 to TRBJ2-7, with no clear D. Germline V gene lookup returns CDR1 LGHNA and CDR2 YNFKEQ. Deletions cut 1 base from V and 7 bases from J, with 8 bases between. The CDR3 totals 12 residues. The CDR3 region has the DNA TGTGCCAGCAGCCAAGGAAACGGGGAGCAGTACTTC. It specifies CASSQGNGEQYF.

The rearrangement links TRBV7-9 to TRBJ2-6; no firm D call. Per the germline V gene, CDR1 is SEHNR and CDR2 is FQNEAQ (reference sequence). The CDR3 consists of 15 residues. V shed 2 bases and J shed 0 bases, with 5 bases lying between them. The CDR3 loop is CASSLLLSGANVLTF. DNA for the CDR3: TGTGCCAGCAGCTTATTACTCTCTGGGGCCAACGTCCTGACTTTC.

The chain employs TRBV7-3 and TRBJ2-7; 7 bases line up with TRBD2. Germline-derived CDR1 and CDR2 are SGHTA and FQGTGA. There are 13 residues in the CDR3. V shed 6 bases, J shed 6 bases, and the junction held 8 bases outside the gene matches. The CDR3 sequence is CASRGAGSSEQYF. CDR3 nucleotide sequence: TGTGCCAGCAGAGGAGCGGGAAGTTCCGAGCAGTACTTC.

There are a few counts of this clone. The genes are TRBV15 and TRBJ2-7; 7 positions match TRBD2. V gave up 0 bases and J gave up 11 bases; unmatched junction bases: 4. The V gene's germline CDR1 is LNHNV and CDR2 YYDKDF (reference sequence). The CDR3 spans 12 residues. The CDR3 region is CATSRDGGDEYF. CDR3 coding DNA: TGTGCCACCAGCAGAGATGGGGGGGACGAGTACTTC.

The gene calls are TRBV5-4 and TRBJ2-2, with TRBD1 identical over 10 bases. V lost 3 bases, J lost 8 bases, and 13 bases stayed unmatched. The CDR3 has 17 residues. Looked up from germline, CDR1 is SGHNT and CDR2 is YYREEE (reference sequence). CDR3 protein: CASSSSRDRGPGGELFF. The CDR3 region has the DNA TGTGCCAGCAGCTCAAGCCGGGACAGGGGCCCTGGGGGGGAGCTGTTTTTT.

In this sample, this clone turned up once. J is TRBJ1-1 and V is TRBV6-5; unclear D gene. Trimming removed 6 bases from V and 4 bases from J, with 15 bases in between. The germline V gene has CDR1 MNHEY and CDR2 SVGAGI. This CDR3 region has 14 residues. The chain's CDR3 is CASSYQDSTTEAFF. The CDR3, as DNA: TGTGCCAGCAGCTATCAAGACTCGACCACTGAAGCTTTCTTT.

This clone was seen only a few times. Here the CDR3 DNA reads TGCAGCGTTGAAGTGACAGGGGCTGGGGAGCAGTACTTC. Its protein is CSVEVTGAGEQYF. This sequence joins TRBV29-1 and TRBJ2-7, with TRBD1 matching over 8 bases. V shed 1 base and J 7 bases; nucleotides not matched to a gene: 6. The CDR3 extends over 13 amino acids. Germline V gene data show CDR1 as SQVTM and CDR2 as ANQGSEA.

The chain employs TRBV27 and TRBJ2-7; TRBD1 matches 8 bases. This CDR3 is built from 14 residues. After removal of 4 bases from V and 4 bases from J, the junction contained 6 bases not matched to a gene. CDR1 and CDR2 (germline): MNHEY, SMNVEV (reference sequence). This CDR3 is CASSYAGGAYEQYF. The CDR3 nucleotides read TGTGCCAGCAGTTACGCAGGGGGCGCGTACGAGCAGTACTTC.

This clone was observed a few times. The gene calls are TRBV9 and TRBJ2-1, with a possible D match to TRBD2 (5 bases). This CDR3 comprises 14 residues. The V gene's germline CDR1 is SGDLS and CDR2 YYNGEE. Trimming pared 0 bases from V and 10 bases from J, leaving 14 bases between. The CDR3 nucleotides read TGTGCCAGCAGCGTAGCCTTAGGAGGAATCGAGCAGTTCTTC. Residues: CASSVALGGIEQFF.

This clone has a handful of counts. The chain uses TRBV4-3 and TRBJ2-1; D gene uncertain. Trimming took off 0 bases at V and 1 base at J, with 10 bases between the two ends. The CDR3 has 16 amino acids. In germline, CDR1 is LGHNA, CDR2 YSLEER. In DNA form, the CDR3 reads TGCGCCAGCAGCCAAGAAGCCCTTGAGTCCTACAATGAGCAGTTCTTC. Translating it yields CASSQEALESYNEQFF.

The CDR3 reads CASSLLLGLADGGEQYF. CDR3 nucleotide sequence: TGTGCCAGCAGTTTATTACTCGGGCTAGCTGACGGGGGGGAGCAGTACTTC. The chain has TRBV28 and TRBJ2-7, with 7 positions matching TRBD2. CDR3 length equals 17 residues. Germline V gene sequence: CDR1 MDHEN, CDR2 SYDVKM. The V gene end was trimmed by 1 base and the J gene end by 7 bases; junction bases not matched to a gene: 16. The variable domain in full, with the rest retrieved from reference TRBV28 and TRBJ2-7, is DVKVTQSSRYLVKRTGEKVFLECVQDMDHENMFWYRQDPGLGLRLIYFSYDVKMKEKGDIPEGYSVSREKKERFSLILESASTNQTSMYLCASSLLLGLADGGEQYFGPGTRLTVT.

This clone was recorded once. The chain couples TRBV11-3 to TRBJ1-4; 11 bases are shared with TRBD1. V was clipped by 8 bases and J by 8 bases; unmatched bases: 4. The CDR3 loop spans 13 amino acids. CDR1 and CDR2 from the germline V gene are SGHNT and YENEEA. CDR3 in DNA: TGTGCCAGCTGGGACAGGGGGAAGGAAAAACTGTTTTTT. The encoded protein is CASWDRGKEKLFF. Looking up the rest from reference TRBV11-3 and TRBJ1-4 gives the full variable domain: EAGVVQSPRYKIIEKKQPVAFWCNPISGHNTLYWYLQNLGQGPELLIRYENEEAVDDSQLPKDRFSAERLKGVDSTLKIQPAELGDSAVYLCASWDRGKEKLFFGSGTQLSVL.

The chain couples TRBV11-2 to TRBJ2-7; D possibly corresponds to TRBD2 (6 bases). This CDR3 contains 13 residues. In germline, CDR1 is SGHAT, CDR2 FQNNGV. The germline V and J ends were trimmed by 9 bases and 0 bases, with 12 bases remaining between them. CDR3 nucleotide sequence: TGTGCCAGTCGCGGGATTAGCTCCTACGAGCAGTACTTC. Its translation: CASRGISSYEQYF.

The chain uses TRBV19 and TRBJ2-2; D uncertain. V lost 10 bases to trimming and J lost 8 bases, with 8 bases between them. This CDR3 spans 10 amino acids. CDR1 is LNHDA and CDR2 is SQIVND in the germline V gene (reference sequence). The CDR3 coding sequence is TGTGCCACCCGAGCGGGGGAGCTGTTTTTT. Its protein product is CATRAGELFF.

Written as DNA, the CDR3 is TGTGCCAGTAGTCCCGTGTCGTCCGGGGAGCTGTTTTTT. Protein: CASSPVSSGELFF. The chain joins TRBV19 to TRBJ2-2; no definite D call. This CDR3 has 13 residues. Per germline, CDR1 LNHDA and CDR2 SQIVND (reference sequence). V was clipped by 5 bases and J by 6 bases, with 10 bases between them.